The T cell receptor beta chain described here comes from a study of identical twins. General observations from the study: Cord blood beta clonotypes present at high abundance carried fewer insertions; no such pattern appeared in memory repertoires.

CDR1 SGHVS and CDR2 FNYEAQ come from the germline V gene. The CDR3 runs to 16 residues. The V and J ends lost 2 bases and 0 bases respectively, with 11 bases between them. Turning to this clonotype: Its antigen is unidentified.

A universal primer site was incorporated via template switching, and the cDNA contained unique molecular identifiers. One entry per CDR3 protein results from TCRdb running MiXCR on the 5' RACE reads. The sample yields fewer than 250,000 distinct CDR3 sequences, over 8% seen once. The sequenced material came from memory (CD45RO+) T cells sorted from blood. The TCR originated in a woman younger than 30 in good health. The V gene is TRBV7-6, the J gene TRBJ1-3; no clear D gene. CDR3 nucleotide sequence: TGTGCCAGCAGCTTACCCCCCGGGGACTCTGGAAACACCATATATTTT. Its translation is CASSLPPGDSGNTIYF.